This record looks at one T cell receptor beta chain sequence and its context. This sample is part of a study of blood T cell repertoires in COVID-19. Study summary: The study drew acute and convalescent COVID-19 samples from the United States, Italy and Spain. PBMCs, B-cell-depleted T cells, or T cells provided the cDNA or gDNA that made up the material.

Study processing details: From reference gene primer amplification, estimates of nucleated cell counts were derived. Profiling relied on immunoSEQ multiplex PCR, and the TCRdb table lists in-frame clones only, not all of them. From that table come the V and J calls and clone size; the DNA was used to work out D and trimming. The sample holds more than 150,000 clones, about 88% seen once. J lost 6 bases, V lost 4 bases, and 9 bases had no gene match. The germline V gene encodes CDR1 SGHNT and CDR2 YYREEE (reference sequence). The CDR3 has 15 residues. The clonotype comes from a man aged 40-55 years with active or convalescent COVID-19. The V call is TRBV5-4, the J call TRBJ2-3; the match to TRBD2 covers 9 bases. The specimen was peripheral blood. CDR3 sequence (DNA): TGTGCCAGCAGCCGCATCCGCGGGGGGGCGGATACGCAGTATTTT. Amino acids: CASSRIRGGADTQYF.